The 21 T cell receptor beta chains given below trace back to one sample, sequenced in a study of spatial heterogeneity in lung cancer. General study findings and limits: Counts of expanded alpha and beta TCRs within tumors tracked the tumor nonsynonymous mutation count.

A single record per CDR3 protein comes from TCRdb applying MiXCR to the 5' RACE reads. The data contain 2,800 or so distinct CDR3 sequences, under 55% of them singletons. The time point: sample taken at primary tumor resection. For these TCRs, the target antigens are not known. Source: lung tumor tissue, taken at surgery. These receptors all stem from a male donor with early-stage non-small cell lung cancer.

In the case of this clonotype: Found in a library prepared for alpha chains, this beta chain is an off-target read, and its abundance has little meaning. J is TRBJ2-3 and V is TRBV10-3, with 7 nucleotides matching TRBD2. The CDR3 contains 15 residues. The V gene end was trimmed by 5 bases and the J gene end by 4 bases; junction bases not matched to a gene: 9. Germline V lookup: CDR1 ENHRY, CDR2 SYGVKD. CDR3 sequence: CAISPFREEADTQYF. The CDR3 nucleotides are TGTGCCATCAGTCCCTTCCGGGAGGAAGCAGATACGCAGTATTTT.

As concerns this clonotype: This beta chain is a stray read from a library made for alpha chains; its abundance is not meaningful. V gene TRBV18 combines with J gene TRBJ2-1; D is undetermined. Germline CDR1 and CDR2: KGHSH and LQKENI. Trimming pared 2 bases from V and 14 bases from J, leaving 10 bases between. This CDR3 has 11 residues. The CDR3 region has the DNA TGTGCCAGCTCACCAGGTGGGGTCGAGTTCTTC. Protein: CASSPGGVEFF.

By its share, this clonotype is medium-sized. This beta chain lies outside the target of a library built for alpha chains; its clone size means little. The gene calls are TRBV18 and TRBJ2-2, with TRBD2 matching 9 bases. This CDR3 spans 18 amino acids. The V segment lost 3 bases and the J segment 3 bases; nucleotides outside the gene matches: 11. The germline CDR1 and CDR2 sequences are KGHSH and LQKENI. CDR3: CASSPRRAGGPYTGELFF. CDR3 sequence (DNA): TGTGCCAGCTCACCCAGACGGGCGGGAGGGCCCTACACCGGGGAGCTGTTTTTT.

Of note for this clonotype: This beta chain was picked up by a library intended for alpha chains and is off target, so its count carries little meaning. This chain links TRBV28 with TRBJ2-4, with D possibly being TRBD1 (5 bases). Trimming cost V 5 bases and J 0 bases, with 8 bases left between them. This CDR3 is built from 14 residues. Germline assignment: CDR1 MDHEN and CDR2 SYDVKM. The CDR3: CASSPRVAKNIQYF. In DNA, the CDR3 is TGTGCCAGCAGTCCCAGGGTAGCCAAAAACATTCAGTACTTC.

Remarks on this clonotype: The limits of the CDR3 on the DNA are not certain, so only TCRdb's listed CDR3 is given. This beta chain is off target for a library built for alpha chains, so its abundance means little. V and J are TRBV7-3 and TRBJ2-5. With termini counted, the CDR3 has 13 amino acids. Germline-derived CDR1 and CDR2 are SGHTA and FQGTGA. The CDR3 loop is CASSLNILETQYF.

As for this clonotype: With the library built for alpha chains, this beta chain is off target and its frequency is not meaningful. The V and J genes are TRBV20-1 and TRBJ2-1; 10 bases are a match to TRBD1. After removal of 0 bases from V and 9 bases from J, the junction contained 8 bases not matched to a gene. Germline CDR1 reads DFQATT; CDR2 reads SNEGSKA (reference sequence). This CDR3 spans 15 amino acids. The DNA of the CDR3 is TGCAGTGCTAGAGATGGCGAGACAGGGGGCAGTGAGCAGTTCTTC. Its translation is CSARDGETGGSEQFF.

Note on this clonotype: This beta chain lies outside the target of a library built for alpha chains; its clone size means little. The V gene is TRBV25-1, the J gene TRBJ2-2; possible D gene TRBD1, 5 bases. The germline V gene encodes CDR1 MGHDK and CDR2 SYGVNS. The CDR3 consists of 14 residues. The V and J ends lost 4 bases and 3 bases respectively, with 9 bases between them. The CDR3 spells CASSVGADTGELFF. The CDR3 bases are TGTGCCAGCAGTGTAGGGGCCGACACCGGGGAGCTGTTTTTT.

With respect to this clonotype: This beta chain lies outside the target of a library built for alpha chains; its clone size means little. The chain uses TRBV2 and TRBJ2-1; D possibly corresponds to TRBD2 (6 bases). Trimming stripped 4 bases from V and 1 base from J, with 8 bases between. Germline loops: CDR1 SNHLY, CDR2 FYNNEI. The CDR3 covers 14 residues. DNA of the CDR3: TGTGCCAGCAGTGCCGGGAGTTCCTACAATGAGCAGTTCTTC. Translation: CASSAGSSYNEQFF.

This clonotype was detected a few times. This beta chain is an off-target read within a library intended for alpha chains, so its frequency means little. The V call is TRBV5-4, the J call TRBJ2-3; tentatively, D is TRBD1 or TRBD2 (5 bases each). The CDR3 spans 15 residues. With 1 base removed from V and 4 bases from J, the gap between germline ends came to 13 bases. Per the germline V gene, CDR1 is SGHNT and CDR2 is YYREEE (reference sequence). The DNA of the CDR3 is TGTGCCAGCAGCTTGCCGGGACGCGAGTCAGATACGCAGTATTTT. Translated, it gives CASSLPGRESDTQYF.

This clonotype was recorded a few times. This beta chain is a stray sequence in a library constructed for alpha chains; its clone size is not meaningful. The rearrangement links TRBV5-1 to TRBJ2-6; possibly TRBD2 for D (6 bases). This CDR3 comprises 15 residues. The germline CDR1 and CDR2 sequences are SGHRS and YFSETQ. The V gene lost 4 bases and the J gene lost 4 bases, with 12 bases spanning the gap. The CDR3 DNA is TGCGCCAGCAGCGCGGGGCTGGGAGGGGCCAACGTCCTGACTTTC. Translation: CASSAGLGGANVLTF.

Comments on this clonotype: This beta chain is a stray sequence in a library constructed for alpha chains; its clone size is not meaningful. This rearrangement joins TRBV29-1 to TRBJ2-3; 8 bases are a match to TRBD2. The CDR3 spans 13 residues. CDR1 is SQVTM and CDR2 is ANQGSEA in the germline V gene. Unmatched junction bases numbered 6, after V lost 7 bases and J lost 3 bases. CDR3 protein: CSAEREQTDTQYF. In nucleotides, the CDR3 is TGCAGCGCTGAGCGGGAGCAAACAGATACGCAGTATTTT.

Concerning this clonotype itself: This beta chain slipped into a library made for alpha chains as a stray read, so its size is not meaningful. The V gene is TRBV4-1, the J gene TRBJ2-7; D is ambiguous. The CDR3 is 13 residues long. Germline values: CDR1 MGHRA, CDR2 YSYEKL. V lost 0 bases and J 1 base, leaving 4 bases between the germline ends. The CDR3 sequence: CASSQEGSYEQYF. The CDR3 nucleotides are TGCGCCAGCAGCCAAGAGGGTTCCTACGAGCAGTACTTC.

This clonotype was detected only a few times. This beta chain was picked up by a library intended for alpha chains and is off target, so its count carries little meaning. CDR3 bases: TGTGCCAGCGGGCTTGGACAGGGGGCCTACGAGCAGTACTTC. The encoded protein is CASGLGQGAYEQYF. The V gene is TRBV27, the J gene TRBJ2-7; TRBD1 aligns across 10 bases. Trimming took 8 bases from V and 2 from J; bases not matched to a gene: 6. Looked up from germline, CDR1 is MNHEY and CDR2 is SMNVEV (reference sequence). The CDR3 has 14 amino acids.

Turning to this clonotype: This beta chain represents an off-target read in a library built for alpha chains; its size is of limited meaning. This chain joins TRBV5-1 and TRBJ2-1; TRBD1 aligns across 8 bases. Germline V gene data show CDR1 as SGHRS and CDR2 as YFSETQ. V lost 3 bases to trimming and J lost 9 bases; unmatched junction nucleotides: 2. The length of the CDR3 is 12 residues. CDR3 sequence: CASSWTGSEQFF. The CDR3 nucleotides read TGCGCCAGCAGCTGGACAGGGAGTGAGCAGTTCTTC.

This clonotype qualifies as medium-sized. This beta chain is an off-target read within a library intended for alpha chains, so its frequency means little. The J gene is TRBJ2-3, the V gene TRBV29-1; D remains ambiguous. Trimming removed 4 bases at V and 5 bases at J, with 10 bases between. The germline V gene encodes CDR1 SQVTM and CDR2 ANQGSEA. The CDR3 runs 12 residues. CDR3 residues: CSVVIQVDTQYF. The CDR3 coding sequence is TGCAGCGTTGTAATCCAGGTAGATACGCAGTATTTT.

Worth noting for this clonotype: Because the library targeted alpha chains, this beta chain is an off-target read whose size means little. The V gene is TRBV29-1, the J gene TRBJ2-1, with TRBD1 identical over 10 bases. The V and J ends lost 4 bases and 9 bases, in that order; junction bases with no gene match: 9. The CDR3 length is 14 residues. Germline assignment: CDR1 SQVTM and CDR2 ANQGSEA. The CDR3, as DNA: TGCAGCGTTGCCGGACAGGGGGGGATCGGTGAGCAGTTCTTC. Translation gives CSVAGQGGIGEQFF.

Comments on this clonotype: Since the library was made to target alpha chains, this beta chain is a stray read and its abundance is not meaningful. The V and J genes are TRBV20-1 and TRBJ1-2; maybe TRBD1 (6 bases). The length of the CDR3 is 15 residues. V was trimmed by 1 base and J by 4 bases, leaving 16 bases between them. Germline assignment: CDR1 DFQATT and CDR2 SNEGSKA (reference sequence). DNA of the CDR3: TGCAGTGCTAGAGTGGCAGGGGCCGGGAGCTATGGCTACACCTTC. Translating gives CSARVAGAGSYGYTF.

This clonotype is medium-sized in the sample. This beta chain is a stray sequence in a library constructed for alpha chains; its clone size is not meaningful. V is TRBV20-1 and J is TRBJ2-1, with 9 bases lining up with TRBD2. This CDR3 region has 18 residues. The germline CDR1 and CDR2 sequences are DFQATT and SNEGSKA (reference sequence). The ends lost 3 bases at V and 1 base at J; junction bases unmatched: 13. CDR3 region: CSARKDRGREGSYNEQFF. Here the CDR3 DNA reads TGCAGTGCTAGGAAGGACCGGGGGCGGGAGGGTTCCTACAATGAGCAGTTCTTC.

Only a few counts were recorded for this clonotype. Little can be read into the size of this beta chain, an off-target read in a library designed for alpha chains. The chain is built from TRBV10-3 and TRBJ2-1; D ambiguous. The germline gives CDR1 ENHRY, CDR2 SYGVKD. The CDR3 length is 16 residues. The ends were cut back, 0 bases at V and 0 bases at J, with 9 bases in the middle. CDR3 protein: CAISESFVHSYNEQFF. Written as DNA, the CDR3 is TGTGCCATCAGTGAGTCCTTTGTGCACTCCTACAATGAGCAGTTCTTC.

As for this clonotype: This beta chain lies outside the target of a library built for alpha chains; its clone size means little. The chain recombines TRBV20-1 with TRBJ2-7; unclear D gene. V was cut by 6 bases and J by 2 bases, with 8 bases left in between. Germline lookup yields CDR1 DFQATT and CDR2 SNEGSKA (reference sequence). The CDR3 is made up of 11 amino acids. The CDR3 DNA sequence: TGCAGTGCCCCCTCACCCTACGAGCAGTACTTC. Its protein is CSAPSPYEQYF.

Points on this clonotype: Since the library was made to target alpha chains, this beta chain is a stray read and its abundance is not meaningful. The V call is TRBV28, the J call TRBJ2-7, with D tentatively TRBD2 (6 bases). The CDR3 loop spans 13 amino acids. Germline V CDR1 and CDR2: MDHEN, SYDVKM. V dropped 10 bases and J dropped 6 bases, with 19 bases sitting between them. Written as DNA, the CDR3 is TGTGCCATTCGGGCGGGACCGTCTCGCGAGCAGTACTTC. This translates into CAIRAGPSREQYF.